The text below deals with one TCR beta chain. What it recognizes is unknown. This CDR3 is built from 16 residues. Generated by immunoSEQ multiplex PCR, the TCRdb table keeps only in-frame clones and is missing some. The sample holds 150,000 to 200,000 clones, approximately 88% seen once. The data derive from a study of cytomegalovirus exposure and HLA in healthy donors. Study results and limitations: The dataset shows that most TCR sequences were rare, while some public TCRs occurred in many donors.

The receptor comes from a man under 40 in good health and CMV-seropositive. This chain uses TRBV12-2 with TRBJ2-7; the table gives TRBD2 as D, unverified against the DNA. TRBV12-2 is reported as a pseudogene. The material sequenced was PBMCs. CDR3 DNA: TGTGCAAGTCGCTTAGCTGGGACTAGCGGGGGCTACGAGCAGTACTTC. It encodes CASRLAGTSGGYEQYF.